This T cell receptor beta chain is from a study of human T cells and chemical hapten exposure. Time point of the sample: pre-sensitization, week 0. Treatment meaning: therapeutic diphenylcyclopropenone sensitization with weekly scalp DPC. Venepuncture was done earlier than the placement of each patch test. TCRdb re-called the RACE reads through MiXCR, storing one row per CDR3 protein. The table records approximately 370,000 distinct CDR3 sequences, 5.5% of them present only once. With 4 bases removed from V and 2 bases from J, the gap between germline ends came to 17 bases. Looked up from germline, CDR1 is KGHSY and CDR2 is FQNENV. This CDR3 has 16 amino acids.

This chain uses TRBV16 with TRBJ1-2; D remains ambiguous. This receptor was identified in a woman under 30 with alopecia areata. Some clones in this sample may be carry-over from other donors' samples. The sample consisted of whole blood, taken in connection with sensitization to the hapten diphenylcyclopropenone (DPC). For the CDR3, the DNA is TGTGCCAGCAGCCCGTATAGAGTCGTAGGGAACTATGGCTACACCTTC. Protein: CASSPYRVVGNYGYTF.